This T cell receptor beta chain originates from a study of T cell clonotyping in hematopoietic cell transplantation (dated by TCRdb to the early 2020s). In terms of the full investigation: A total of 130 or so blood samples were collected in the study from 30 to 45 consecutive transplant recipients and their related donors. Patients were recruited between September 2015 and January 2017 and followed until September 2020 or death.

Overall study outcomes, separate from this receptor: Sample size was limited, and cells were not sorted, so CD4 and CD8 repertoire contributions could not be separated. After transplant, TCR diversity in recipients dropped, and pathologically expanded clonotypes increased progressively from day 30 to day 180. Only a small fraction of recipient repertoires overlapped donor repertoires, with over 97% appearing de novo at the given depth. Inverse Simpson Index values from donors and from recipients before transplant predicted broader TCR repertoire diversity after transplant.

The immunoSEQ assay, a bias-controlled multiplex PCR with V- and J-specific primers, was used to amplify TCR beta CDR3 regions from genomic DNA. A proprietary barcode and Illumina adapter sequences were added to the CDR3 amplicons in a second PCR step. CDR3 libraries were sequenced on an Illumina MiSeq instrument. The study's processing was this. Export and quality control were performed with immunoSEQ Analyzer 3.0, and downstream analyses were performed with R Bioconductor and Immunarch. Repertoire metrics were calculated using only productive rearrangements within the normalized downsampled data set. In the normalized cohort, clonotypes with more than 5 templates were defined as pathologically expanded. The Inverse Simpson Index served as the measure of repertoire diversity. To capture all clonotypes, CMV-specificity analyses were performed on the non-normalized data set. TCRdb holds this immuneACCESS table with in-frame rearrangements only. Some clones are missing; in checked studies, unresolved V genes explain under half, and the rest has no known cause. That table gives V, J and clone size, and the DNA gave D and trimming. A total of around 37,000 clones appear in this sample, 95% of them only once. The ten top clones hold approximately 1% of the sample.

For TCR beta sequencing, blood samples came from the related transplant donors. Nuclei Lysis Solution was used to extract genomic DNA from fresh or cryopreserved unfractionated peripheral blood mononuclear cells. Turning to this clone: Which antigen it targets is not known. No base quality information exists; no much larger clone differs at one position.

The TCR sequence derives from a man in his thirties or forties in good health. Some clones in this sample may be carry-over from other donors' samples. The specimen was peripheral blood mononuclear cells.

The DNA reads TGTGCCAGCAGTTTACGACCAACATATGGCTACACCTTC. The translation is CASSLRPTYGYTF. In this chain, TRBV27 is recombined with TRBJ1-2; the D gene cannot be resolved reliably. Trimming costs V 2 bases and J 5 bases, and their ends lie 9 bases apart. CDR1 and CDR2 are drawn from the germline V gene (reference sequence): MNHEY, SMNVEV. From the cysteine up to the phenylalanine, the CDR3 has a length of 13 residues. Only the CDR3 portion is preserved as DNA: 39 bases, with reading frame beginning at the first base.